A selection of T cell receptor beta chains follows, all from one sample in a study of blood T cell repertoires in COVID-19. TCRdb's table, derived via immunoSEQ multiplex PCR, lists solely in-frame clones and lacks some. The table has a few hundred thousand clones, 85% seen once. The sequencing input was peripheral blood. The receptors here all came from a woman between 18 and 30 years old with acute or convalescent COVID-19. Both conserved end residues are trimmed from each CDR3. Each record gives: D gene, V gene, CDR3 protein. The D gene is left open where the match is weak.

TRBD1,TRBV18,ASSPPSGGGHEQY
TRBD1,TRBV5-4,ASSLGDRAYEQY
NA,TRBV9,ASSVGGYPGNTIY
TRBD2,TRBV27,ASSFGGSGSGELF
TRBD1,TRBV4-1,ASSQDYRGQGEAF
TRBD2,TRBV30,AWTDPGLARNEQF
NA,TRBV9,ASSVAQGSGNTIY
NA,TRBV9,ASKRDYGYT
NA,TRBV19,ASTRGNQPQH
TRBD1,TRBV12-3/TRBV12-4,ASRDSVPYRYT